A single T cell receptor (beta chain) is shown here with its context. Its antigen is undetermined. The CDR3 contains 15 residues. The ends lost 4 bases at V and 5 bases at J; junction bases unmatched: 2. Germline V lookup: CDR1 PRHDT, CDR2 FYEKMQ (reference sequence). The data originate from a study of CD8 T cell repertoires and HIV-1 epitope variants. Study summary: Controls were a CMV, EBV and flu peptide pool, Ebola AY9 negative control, and no-peptide well. T cells were cultured for approximately ten days with cytokines added on days 3 and 7.

Clones were sequenced by immunoSEQ multiplex PCR, and TCRdb holds only the in-frame ones, with some missing. This sample has around 4,000 clones; 60% to 75% occur once, and the top ten carry roughly 45%. Findings and caveats of the study: Most of the nine antigen-specific clonotypes appeared cross-reactive to autologous or escape variants.

This clonotype was obtained from a male donor with HIV. Sequencing input: cultured CD8+ T cells derived from PBMCs. The chain uses TRBV13 and TRBJ1-6, with TRBD1 matching over 10 bases. As DNA, the CDR3 is TGTGCCAGCAGCTCTGGGACAGGGGATAATTCACCCCTCCACTTT. Protein product: CASSSGTGDNSPLHF.